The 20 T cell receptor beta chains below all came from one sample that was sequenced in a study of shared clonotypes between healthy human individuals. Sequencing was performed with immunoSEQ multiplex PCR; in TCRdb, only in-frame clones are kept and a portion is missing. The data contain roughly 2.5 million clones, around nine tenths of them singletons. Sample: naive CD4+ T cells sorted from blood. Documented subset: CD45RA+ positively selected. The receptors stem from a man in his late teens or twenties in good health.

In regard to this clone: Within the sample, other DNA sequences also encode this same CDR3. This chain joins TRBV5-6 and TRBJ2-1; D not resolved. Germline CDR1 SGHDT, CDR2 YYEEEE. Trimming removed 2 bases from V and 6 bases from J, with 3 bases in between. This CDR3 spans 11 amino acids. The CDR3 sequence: CASSFGNEQFF. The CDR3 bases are TGTGCCAGCAGCTTCGGCAATGAGCAGTTCTTC. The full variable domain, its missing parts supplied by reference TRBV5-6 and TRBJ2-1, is DAGVTQSPTHLIKTRGQQVTLRCSPKSGHDTVSWYQQALGQGPQFIFQYYEEEERQRGNFPDRFSGHQFPNYSSELNVNALLLGDSALYLCASSFGNEQFFGPGTRLTVL.

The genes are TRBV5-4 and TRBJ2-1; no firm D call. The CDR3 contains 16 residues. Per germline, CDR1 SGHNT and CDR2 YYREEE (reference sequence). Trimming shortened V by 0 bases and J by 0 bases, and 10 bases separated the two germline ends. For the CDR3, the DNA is TGTGCCAGCAGCTTGGCCGGTCTGAGCTCCTACAATGAGCAGTTCTTC. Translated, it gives CASSLAGLSSYNEQFF.

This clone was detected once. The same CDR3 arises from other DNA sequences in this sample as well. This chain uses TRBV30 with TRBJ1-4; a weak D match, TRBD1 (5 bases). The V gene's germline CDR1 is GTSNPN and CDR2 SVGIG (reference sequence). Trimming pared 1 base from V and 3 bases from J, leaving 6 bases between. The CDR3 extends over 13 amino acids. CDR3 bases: TGTGCCTGGAGTGGGGGGTCTAATGAAAAACTGTTTTTT. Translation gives CAWSGGSNEKLFF.

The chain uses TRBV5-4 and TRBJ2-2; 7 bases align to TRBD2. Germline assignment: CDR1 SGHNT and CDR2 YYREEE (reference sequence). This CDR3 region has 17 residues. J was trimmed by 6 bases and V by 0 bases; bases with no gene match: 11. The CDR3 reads CASSLAGAGVGAGELFF. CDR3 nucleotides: TGTGCCAGCAGCTTGGCCGGGGCGGGAGTGGGAGCCGGGGAGCTGTTTTTT.

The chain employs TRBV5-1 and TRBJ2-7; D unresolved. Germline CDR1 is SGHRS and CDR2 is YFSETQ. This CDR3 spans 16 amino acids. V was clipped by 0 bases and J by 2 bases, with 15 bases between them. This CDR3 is CASSLANVGYTYEQYF. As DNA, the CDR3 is TGCGCCAGCAGCTTGGCCAACGTGGGATACACCTACGAGCAGTACTTC. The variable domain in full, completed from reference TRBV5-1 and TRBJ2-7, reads KAGVTQTPRYLIKTRGQQVTLSCSPISGHRSVSWYQQTPGQGLQFLFEYFSETQRNKGNFPGRFSGRQFSNSRSEMNVSTLELGDSALYLCASSLANVGYTYEQYFGPGTRLTVT.

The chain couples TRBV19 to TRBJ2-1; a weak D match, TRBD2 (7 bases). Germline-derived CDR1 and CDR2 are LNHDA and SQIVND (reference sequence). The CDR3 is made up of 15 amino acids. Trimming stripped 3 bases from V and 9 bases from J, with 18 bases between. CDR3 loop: CASSIKWGGHGEQFF. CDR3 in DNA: TGTGCCAGTAGTATCAAATGGGGGGGGCACGGTGAGCAGTTCTTC.

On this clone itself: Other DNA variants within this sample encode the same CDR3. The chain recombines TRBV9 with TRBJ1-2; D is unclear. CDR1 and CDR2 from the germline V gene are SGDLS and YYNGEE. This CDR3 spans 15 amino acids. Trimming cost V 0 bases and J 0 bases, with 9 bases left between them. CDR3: CASSVVPGTNYGYTF. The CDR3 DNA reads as TGTGCCAGCAGCGTAGTTCCAGGAACTAACTATGGCTACACCTTC.

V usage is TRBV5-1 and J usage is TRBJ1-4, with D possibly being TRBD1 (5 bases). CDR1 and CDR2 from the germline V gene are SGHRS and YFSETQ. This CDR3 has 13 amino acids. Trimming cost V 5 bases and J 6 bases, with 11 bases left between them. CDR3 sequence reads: CASRAGLDEKLFF. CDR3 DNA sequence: TGCGCCAGCAGAGCAGGGCTGGATGAAAAACTGTTTTTT.

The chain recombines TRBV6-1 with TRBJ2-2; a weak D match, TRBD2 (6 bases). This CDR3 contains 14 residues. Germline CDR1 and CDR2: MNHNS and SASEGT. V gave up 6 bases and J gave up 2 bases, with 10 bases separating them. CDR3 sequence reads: CASRVGRNTGELFF. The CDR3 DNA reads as TGTGCCAGCAGGGTCGGGAGAAACACCGGGGAGCTGTTTTTT.

In nucleotides, the CDR3 is TGTGCCAGCAGTCATGAAGGGCGGATAGATACGCAGTATTTT. Amino acids: CASSHEGRIDTQYF. The chain couples TRBV25-1 to TRBJ2-3; unclear D gene. Looked up from germline, CDR1 is MGHDK and CDR2 is SYGVNS. CDR3 length: 14 residues. The germline V and J ends were trimmed by 5 bases and 5 bases, with 14 bases remaining between them.

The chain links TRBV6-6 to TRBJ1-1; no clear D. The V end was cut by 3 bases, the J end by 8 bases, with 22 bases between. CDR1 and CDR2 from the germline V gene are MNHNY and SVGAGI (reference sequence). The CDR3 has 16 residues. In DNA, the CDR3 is TGTGCCAGCAGTTATTTCCCGGGAAATAGTGCCCAAGAAGCTTTCTTT. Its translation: CASSYFPGNSAQEAFF.

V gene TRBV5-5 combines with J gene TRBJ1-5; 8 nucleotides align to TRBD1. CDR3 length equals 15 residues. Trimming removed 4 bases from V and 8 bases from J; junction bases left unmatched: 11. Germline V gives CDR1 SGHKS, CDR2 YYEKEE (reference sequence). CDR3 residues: CASSRETGDNKPQHF. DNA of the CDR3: TGTGCCAGCAGCCGAGAGACAGGGGATAACAAGCCCCAGCATTTT.

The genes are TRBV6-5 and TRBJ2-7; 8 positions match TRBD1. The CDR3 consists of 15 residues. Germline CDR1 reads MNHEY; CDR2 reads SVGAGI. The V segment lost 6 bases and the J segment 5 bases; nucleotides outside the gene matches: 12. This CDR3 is CASSPRGTGRNEQYF. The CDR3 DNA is TGTGCCAGCAGCCCCCGCGGGACAGGACGCAACGAGCAGTACTTC.

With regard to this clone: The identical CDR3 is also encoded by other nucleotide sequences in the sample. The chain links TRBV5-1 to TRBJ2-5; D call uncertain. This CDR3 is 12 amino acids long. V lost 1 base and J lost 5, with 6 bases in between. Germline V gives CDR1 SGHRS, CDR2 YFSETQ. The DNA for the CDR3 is TGCGCCAGCAGCTTGTCCCCCGAGACCCAGTACTTC. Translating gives CASSLSPETQYF.

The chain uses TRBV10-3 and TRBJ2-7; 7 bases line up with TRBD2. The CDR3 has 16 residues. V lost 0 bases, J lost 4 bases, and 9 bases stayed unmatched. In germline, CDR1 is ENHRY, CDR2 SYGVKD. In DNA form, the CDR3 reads TGTGCCATCAGTGAGTCGAGAGGGAGGGTGAGTTACGAGCAGTACTTC. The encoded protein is CAISESRGRVSYEQYF.

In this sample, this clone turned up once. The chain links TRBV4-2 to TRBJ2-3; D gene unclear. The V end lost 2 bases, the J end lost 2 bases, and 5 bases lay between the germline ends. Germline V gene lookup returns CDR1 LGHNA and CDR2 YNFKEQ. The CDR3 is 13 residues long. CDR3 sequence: CASSQQYTDTQYF. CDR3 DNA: TGTGCCAGCAGCCAACAATACACAGATACGCAGTATTTT.

The CDR3 region is CASSLRRGPTDTQYF. CDR3 bases: TGCGCCAGCAGCTTAAGGCGGGGGCCCACAGATACGCAGTATTTT. The gene calls are TRBV5-1 and TRBJ2-3; the D gene is possibly TRBD2 (7 bases). The ends were cut back, 2 bases at V and 2 bases at J, with 12 bases in the middle. CDR3 length equals 15 residues. CDR1 SGHRS and CDR2 YFSETQ come from the germline V gene.

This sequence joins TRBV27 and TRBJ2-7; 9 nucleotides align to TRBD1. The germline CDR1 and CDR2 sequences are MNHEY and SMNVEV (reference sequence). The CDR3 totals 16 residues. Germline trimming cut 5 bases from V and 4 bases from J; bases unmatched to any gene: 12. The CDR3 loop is CASSLLGTGNSYEQYF. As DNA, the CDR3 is TGTGCCAGCAGTCTACTAGGGACAGGGAATTCTTACGAGCAGTACTTC.

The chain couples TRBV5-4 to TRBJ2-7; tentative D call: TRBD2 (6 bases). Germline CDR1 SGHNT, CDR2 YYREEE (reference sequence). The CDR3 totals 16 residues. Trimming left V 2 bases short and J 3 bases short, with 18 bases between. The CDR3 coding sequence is TGTGCCAGCAGCTTAGGGCGCGCCTTGGGGGGCTACGAGCAGTACTTC. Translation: CASSLGRALGGYEQYF.

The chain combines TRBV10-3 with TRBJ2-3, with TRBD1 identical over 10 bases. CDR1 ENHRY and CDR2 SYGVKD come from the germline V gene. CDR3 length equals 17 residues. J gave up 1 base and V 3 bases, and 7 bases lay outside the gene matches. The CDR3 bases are TGTGCCATCAGTGACAGTCTCGGACAGGGGGGCACAGATACGCAGTATTTT. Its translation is CAISDSLGQGGTDTQYF.